The sequence of this TCR beta chain was determined in a study of shared clonotypes between healthy human individuals. Naive-designated CD8 cells lacked CD45RO, were positively enriched for CCR7, and omitted terminally differentiated effector memory CD45RA+ cells. This clone was found once. Germline V gene sequence: CDR1 SQVTM, CDR2 ANQGSEA. With 7 bases removed from V and 2 bases from J, the gap between germline ends came to 16 bases. This CDR3 is built from 14 residues. Profiling relied on immunoSEQ multiplex PCR, and the TCRdb table lists in-frame clones only, not all of them. The sample carries approximately 2,000,000 clones, around 93% recorded once.

The TCR sequence derives from a man aged 18-30 years in good health. Some clones in this sample may be carry-over from other donors' samples. The chain recombines TRBV29-1 with TRBJ2-3, with D uncertain. Sample: naive CD8+ T cells from PBMCs. The CDR3 spells CSGGPATVTDTQYF. CDR3 in DNA: TGCAGCGGCGGACCCGCCACCGTCACAGATACGCAGTATTTT.